A single sample gave rise to the 20 T cell receptor beta chains below, sequenced in a study of metastatic and nonmetastatic thyroid tumors. TCRdb re-called the PCR reads with MiXCR. The sample lists about 17,000 clones; under 30% were seen once. Thyroid surgery was preceded by no treatment in any patient. The sample consisted of tumor tissue. The receptors come from a male donor with papillary thyroid cancer or a benign thyroid nodule (not recorded which). Some clones in this sample may be carry-over from other donors' samples.

This clone came up a few times. Other DNA sequences in this sample translate to the same CDR3. The rearrangement links TRBV19 to TRBJ2-3; TRBD1 is a possible D gene (6 bases). This CDR3 is built from 13 residues. V dropped 3 bases and J dropped 6 bases, with 10 bases sitting between them. Looked up from germline, CDR1 is LNHDA and CDR2 is SQIVND (reference sequence). CDR3: CASSIQGRDTQYF. CDR3 nucleotides: TGTGCCAGTAGTATCCAGGGGCGTGATACGCAGTATTTT.

Sample share makes this clone medium-sized. This specimen includes other DNA sequences encoding the same CDR3. V usage is TRBV6-1 and J usage is TRBJ1-6, with D perhaps TRBD1 (6 bases). The CDR3 sequence is 15 residues long. The germline V gene encodes CDR1 MNHNS and CDR2 SASEGT. Between the trimmed V and J ends, which lost 5 bases and 4 bases, there was a span of 12 bases. In DNA form, the CDR3 reads TGTGCCAGCAGTCAGCGGACAGCTTATAATTCACCCCTCCACTTT. This gives the protein CASSQRTAYNSPLHF.

This clone was picked up a small number of times. The J gene is TRBJ1-3, the V gene TRBV6-1; 8 nucleotides match TRBD1. CDR1 MNHNS and CDR2 SASEGT come from the germline V gene. Losses at the gene ends were 6 bases for V and 7 bases for J; bases not matched to a gene: 5. The CDR3 has 13 residues. In DNA, the CDR3 is TGTGCCAGCAGAAAACAGGGGGGGAACACCATATATTTT. Translated, it gives CASRKQGGNTIYF.

V usage is TRBV5-1 and J usage is TRBJ1-3; D may be TRBD1 (5 bases). CDR1 and CDR2 from the germline V gene are SGHRS and YFSETQ. This CDR3 is 14 amino acids long. V was pared by 4 bases and J by 1 base, with 9 bases between. The CDR3 loop is CASSQGGSGNTIYF. The CDR3 coding sequence is TGCGCCAGCAGCCAGGGCGGATCTGGAAACACCATATATTTT.

As for this clone: A read error is likely, as this CDR3 ends without the conserved phenylalanine or tryptophan. The DNA is omitted, as the CDR3 cannot be located on it reliably, and the CDR3 follows TCRdb's listing. The chain recombines TRBV6-2 or TRBV6-3 with TRBJ2-1. Looked up from germline, CDR1 is MNHEY and CDR2 is SVGEGT. A total of 12 residues make up the CDR3, ends included. The chain's CDR3 is CASSLTYNENFL.

At least ten counts were recorded for this clone. A much larger clone lies a single base off, so this may be a read error. The sample carries other DNA sequences with the same CDR3. This sequence joins TRBV2 and TRBJ2-7; 7 bases are a match to TRBD1. Germline V gene sequence: CDR1 SNHLY, CDR2 FYNNEI. The CDR3 has 13 amino acids. The J segment lost 0 bases and the V segment lost 11 bases, leaving 7 bases of the junction unmatched. Here the CDR3 reads CAGTGTVSYEQYF. CDR3 coding DNA: TGTGCCGGCACCGGGACAGTCTCCTACGAGCAGTACTTC.

The chain links TRBV20-1 to TRBJ2-7; 8 bases agree with TRBD1. The CDR3 is made up of 13 amino acids. Germline V gene lookup returns CDR1 DFQATT and CDR2 SNEGSKA (reference sequence). J lost 2 bases, V lost 6 bases, and 6 bases had no gene match. DNA of the CDR3: TGCAGTGCCAGCCGGGACAGGCCCTACGAGCAGTACTTC. Translation gives CSASRDRPYEQYF.

This CDR3 is CASKSSYEQYF. Here the CDR3 DNA reads TGTGCCAGTAAAAGCTCCTACGAGCAGTACTTC. V and J are TRBV2 and TRBJ2-7, with D hard to call. With 9 bases removed from V and 0 bases from J, the gap between germline ends came to 6 bases. The germline gives CDR1 SNHLY, CDR2 FYNNEI. This CDR3 is 11 amino acids long.

This clone has more than one count but fewer than ten. The chain combines TRBV10-3 with TRBJ1-6; 7 bases are a match to TRBD1. The CDR3 covers 15 residues. From germline, CDR1 is ENHRY and CDR2 SYGVKD. V shed 7 bases, J shed 6 bases, and the junction held 9 bases outside the gene matches. For the CDR3, the DNA is TGTGCCATCAAAGACCTAGGACAGGCTAATTCACCCCTCCACTTT. Protein: CAIKDLGQANSPLHF.

The genes are TRBV6-1 and TRBJ2-1, with 9 bases fitting TRBD2. The V gene end was trimmed by 3 bases and the J gene end by 8 bases; junction bases not matched to a gene: 8. The CDR3 has 15 amino acids. From germline, CDR1 is MNHNS and CDR2 SASEGT. The CDR3, as DNA: TGTGCCAGCAGTGAGCGGGAGGGCCGGTCGGATGAGCAGTTCTTC. The encoded protein is CASSEREGRSDEQFF.

This clone was recorded many times. This chain links TRBV7-2 with TRBJ2-1; TRBD1 is a possible D gene (7 bases). Germline V gene lookup returns CDR1 SGHTA and CDR2 FQGNSA. V lost 5 bases and J 0 bases, leaving 26 bases between the germline ends. The CDR3 loop spans 20 amino acids. The CDR3 DNA reads as TGTGCCAGCAGCACCAGGACAGTAGGGGGCGGGGTCGGCTCCTACAATGAGCAGTTCTTC. This codes for CASSTRTVGGGVGSYNEQFF.

The chain joins TRBV20-1 to TRBJ2-1; D is possibly TRBD2 (6 bases). The germline gives CDR1 DFQATT, CDR2 SNEGSKA (reference sequence). With 4 bases removed from V and 2 bases from J, the gap between germline ends came to 9 bases. The CDR3 totals 13 residues. Here the CDR3 DNA reads TGCAGTGCTATCCCGGGAGCCTACAATGAGCAGTTCTTC. It encodes CSAIPGAYNEQFF.

This clone was seen only a few times. Here the CDR3 reads CASSIRGQPSGYTF. CDR3 coding DNA: TGTGCCAGTAGTATTCGGGGACAGCCCTCGGGCTACACCTTC. The chain uses TRBV19 and TRBJ1-2; 7 nucleotides align to TRBD1. Germline V gene lookup returns CDR1 LNHDA and CDR2 SQIVND (reference sequence). The CDR3 extends over 14 amino acids. Trimming at V came to 3 bases and at J to 8 bases, leaving 9 bases not matched to a gene.

The chain combines TRBV11-2 with TRBJ2-1, with 10 bases fitting TRBD2. From germline, CDR1 is SGHAT and CDR2 FQNNGV. The CDR3 is 15 residues long. The ends lost 5 bases at V and 10 bases at J; junction bases unmatched: 11. The CDR3 reads CASSPSGRARGEQFF. CDR3 sequence (DNA): TGTGCCAGCAGCCCAAGCGGGAGGGCCCGGGGCGAGCAGTTCTTC.

This clone is categorized as medium-sized (0.01 to 0.1%). The chain links TRBV6-1 to TRBJ2-1; no firm D call. The germline gives CDR1 MNHNS, CDR2 SASEGT. The length of the CDR3 is 16 residues. The V end lost 2 bases, the J end lost 1 base, and 12 bases lay between the germline ends. CDR3 residues: CASSEFPRVSYNEQFF. The CDR3 DNA reads as TGTGCCAGCAGTGAATTTCCTAGAGTGTCCTACAATGAGCAGTTCTTC.

This clone showed up just a few times. V gene TRBV6-5 combines with J gene TRBJ2-6, with 8 bases identical to TRBD2. The CDR3 is 18 amino acids. V dropped 5 bases and J dropped 2; count of bases not matched to a gene: 11. Germline V gives CDR1 MNHEY, CDR2 SVGAGI. In nucleotides, the CDR3 is TGTGCCAGCAGTCTCCCTCGAGCGGGAGTTACTGGGGCCAACGTCCTGACTTTC. Translation: CASSLPRAGVTGANVLTF.

This clone was observed a single time. The chain couples TRBV6-5 to TRBJ2-3; D may correspond to TRBD1 or TRBD2 (6 bases each). CDR3 length: 14 residues. Trimming cost V 2 bases and J 3 bases, with 9 bases left between them. Looked up from germline, CDR1 is MNHEY and CDR2 is SVGAGI. The CDR3 loop reads CASSYQGRTDTQYF. The CDR3 DNA sequence: TGTGCCAGCAGTTACCAGGGGAGGACAGATACGCAGTATTTT.

V is TRBV7-2 and J is TRBJ2-7; possible D gene TRBD1, 6 bases. The CDR3 has 13 residues. V gave up 6 bases and J gave up 5 bases, with 14 bases separating them. In germline, CDR1 is SGHTA, CDR2 FQGNSA. CDR3 DNA sequence: TGTGCCAGCAGACCTACAGGGCCCAACGAGCAGTACTTC. Its protein product is CASRPTGPNEQYF.

The chain uses TRBV5-1 and TRBJ2-3; no reliable D call. Trimming stripped 0 bases from V and 3 bases from J, with 14 bases between. This CDR3 has 16 amino acids. CDR1 and CDR2 (germline): SGHRS, YFSETQ. CDR3 in amino acids: CASSLEQALRTDTQYF. The CDR3 bases are TGCGCCAGCAGCTTGGAGCAGGCCCTTAGGACAGATACGCAGTATTTT.

This clone appeared many times. This CDR3 is also generated by other DNA sequences in the sample. The chain joins TRBV9 to TRBJ1-2; a possible D gene is TRBD1 (6 bases). Looked up from germline, CDR1 is SGDLS and CDR2 is YYNGEE. The V and J ends lost 4 bases and 7 bases respectively, with 23 bases between them. The CDR3 contains 16 residues. CDR3 sequence (DNA): TGTGCCAGCAGCCCTCCCGGACAGATGTATTTGAGTGGCTACACCTTC. This sequence encodes CASSPPGQMYLSGYTF.